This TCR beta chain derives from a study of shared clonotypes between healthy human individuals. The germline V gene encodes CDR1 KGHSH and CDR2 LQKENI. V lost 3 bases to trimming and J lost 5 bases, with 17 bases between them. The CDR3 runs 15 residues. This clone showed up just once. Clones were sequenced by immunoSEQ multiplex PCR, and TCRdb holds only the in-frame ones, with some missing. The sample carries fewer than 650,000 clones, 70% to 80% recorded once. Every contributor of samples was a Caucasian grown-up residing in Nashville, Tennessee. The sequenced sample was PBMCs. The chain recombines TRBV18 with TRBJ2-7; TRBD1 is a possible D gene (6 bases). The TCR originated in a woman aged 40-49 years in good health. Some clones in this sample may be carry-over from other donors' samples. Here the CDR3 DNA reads TGTGCCAGCTCACCGGGGGCCAGAACGAAGGACGAGCAGTACTTC. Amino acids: CASSPGARTKDEQYF.